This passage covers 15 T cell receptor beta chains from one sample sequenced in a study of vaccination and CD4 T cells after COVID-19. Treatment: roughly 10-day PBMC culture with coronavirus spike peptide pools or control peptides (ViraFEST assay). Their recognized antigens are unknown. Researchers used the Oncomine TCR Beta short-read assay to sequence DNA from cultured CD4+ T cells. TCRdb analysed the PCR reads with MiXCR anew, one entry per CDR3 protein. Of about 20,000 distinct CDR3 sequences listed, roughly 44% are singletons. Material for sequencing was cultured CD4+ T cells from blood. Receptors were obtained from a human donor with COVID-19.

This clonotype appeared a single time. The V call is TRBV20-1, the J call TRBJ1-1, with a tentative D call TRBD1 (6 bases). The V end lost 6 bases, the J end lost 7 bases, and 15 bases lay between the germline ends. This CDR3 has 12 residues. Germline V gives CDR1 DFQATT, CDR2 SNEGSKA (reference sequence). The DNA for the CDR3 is TGCAGTGCCCCGCGACAGGTTCTTGAAGCTTTCTTT. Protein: CSAPRQVLEAFF.

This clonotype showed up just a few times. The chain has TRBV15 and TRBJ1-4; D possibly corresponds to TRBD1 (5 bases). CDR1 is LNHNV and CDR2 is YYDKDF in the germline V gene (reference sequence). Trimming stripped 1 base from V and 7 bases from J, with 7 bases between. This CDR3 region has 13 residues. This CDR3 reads CATSRGGSEKLFF. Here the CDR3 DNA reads TGTGCCACCAGCAGAGGGGGGAGTGAAAAACTGTTTTTT.

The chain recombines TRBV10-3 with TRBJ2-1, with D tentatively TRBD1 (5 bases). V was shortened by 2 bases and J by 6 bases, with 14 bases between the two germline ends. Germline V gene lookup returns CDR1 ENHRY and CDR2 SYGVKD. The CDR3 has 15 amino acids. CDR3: CAISEETQGSNEQFF. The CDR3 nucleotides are TGTGCCATCAGTGAGGAGACCCAGGGATCCAATGAGCAGTTCTTC.

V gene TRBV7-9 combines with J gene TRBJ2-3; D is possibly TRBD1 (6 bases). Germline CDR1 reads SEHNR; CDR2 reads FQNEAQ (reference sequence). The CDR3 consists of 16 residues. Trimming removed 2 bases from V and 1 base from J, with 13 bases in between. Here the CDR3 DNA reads TGTGCCAGCAGCTTACTAGGGGGAGCCCGCACAGATACGCAGTATTTT. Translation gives CASSLLGGARTDTQYF.

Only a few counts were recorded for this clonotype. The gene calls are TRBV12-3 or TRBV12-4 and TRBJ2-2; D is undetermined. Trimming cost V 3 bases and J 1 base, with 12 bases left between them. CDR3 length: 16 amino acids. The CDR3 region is CASSFLPPVNTGELFF. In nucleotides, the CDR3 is TGTGCCAGCAGTTTCCTCCCCCCCGTGAACACCGGGGAGCTGTTTTTT.

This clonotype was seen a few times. CDR3: CASSLAGATDTQYF. In DNA, the CDR3 is TGTGCCAGCAGTCTAGCGGGGGCCACAGATACGCAGTATTTT. The chain combines TRBV6-1 with TRBJ2-3, with 10 bases fitting TRBD2. Trimming at V came to 5 bases and at J to 2 bases, leaving 1 base not matched to a gene. This CDR3 spans 14 amino acids. CDR1 MNHNS and CDR2 SASEGT come from the germline V gene.

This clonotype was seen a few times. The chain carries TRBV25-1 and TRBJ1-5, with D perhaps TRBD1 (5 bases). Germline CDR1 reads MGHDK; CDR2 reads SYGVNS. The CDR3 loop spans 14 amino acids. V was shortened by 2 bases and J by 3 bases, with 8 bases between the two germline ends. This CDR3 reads CASSEPGPNQPQHF. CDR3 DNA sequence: TGTGCCAGCAGTGAACCAGGGCCCAATCAGCCCCAGCATTTT.

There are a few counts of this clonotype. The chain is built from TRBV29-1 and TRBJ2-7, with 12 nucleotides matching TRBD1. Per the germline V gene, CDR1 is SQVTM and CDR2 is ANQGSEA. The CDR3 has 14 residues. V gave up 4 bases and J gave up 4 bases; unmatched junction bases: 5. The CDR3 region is CSVGWGQGAYEQYF. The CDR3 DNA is TGCAGCGTTGGGTGGGGACAGGGGGCATACGAGCAGTACTTC.

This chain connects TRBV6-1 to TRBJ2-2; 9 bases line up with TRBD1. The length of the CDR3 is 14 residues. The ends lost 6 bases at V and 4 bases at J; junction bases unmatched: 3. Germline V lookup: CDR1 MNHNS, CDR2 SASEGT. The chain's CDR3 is CASRGQGPTGELFF. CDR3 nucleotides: TGTGCCAGCAGGGGACAGGGTCCCACCGGGGAGCTGTTTTTT.

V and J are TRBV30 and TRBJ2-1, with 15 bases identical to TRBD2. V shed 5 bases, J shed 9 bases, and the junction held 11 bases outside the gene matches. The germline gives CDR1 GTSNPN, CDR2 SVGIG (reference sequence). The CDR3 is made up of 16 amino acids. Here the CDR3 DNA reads TGTGCCTGGGGCTCCGGGACTAGCGGGGGGCCCGGTGAGCAGTTCTTC. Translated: CAWGSGTSGGPGEQFF.

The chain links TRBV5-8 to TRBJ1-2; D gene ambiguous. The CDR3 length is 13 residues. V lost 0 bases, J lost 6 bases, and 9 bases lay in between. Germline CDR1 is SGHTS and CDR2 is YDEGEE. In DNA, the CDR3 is TGTGCCAGCAGCTTGGTCGTCGGGCATGGCTACACCTTC. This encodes CASSLVVGHGYTF. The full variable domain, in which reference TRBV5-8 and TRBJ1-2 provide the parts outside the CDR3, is EAGVTQSPTHLIKTRGQQATLRCSPISGHTSVYWYQQALGLGLQFLLWYDEGEERNRGNFPPRFSGRQFPNYSSELNVNALELEDSALYLCASSLVVGHGYTFGSGTRLTVV.

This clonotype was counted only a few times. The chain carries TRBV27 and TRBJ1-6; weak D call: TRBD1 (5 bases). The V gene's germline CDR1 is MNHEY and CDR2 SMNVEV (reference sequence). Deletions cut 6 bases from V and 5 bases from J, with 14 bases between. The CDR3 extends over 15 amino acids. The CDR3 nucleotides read TGTGCCAGCAGCCCGGGACGGGCTAATAATTCACCCCTCCACTTT. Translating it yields CASSPGRANNSPLHF.

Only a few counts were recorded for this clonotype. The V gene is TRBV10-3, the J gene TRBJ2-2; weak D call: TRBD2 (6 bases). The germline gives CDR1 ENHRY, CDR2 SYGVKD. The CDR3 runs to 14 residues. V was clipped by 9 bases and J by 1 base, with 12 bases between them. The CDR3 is CAIRPGENTGELFF. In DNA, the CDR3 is TGTGCCATACGCCCGGGGGAGAACACCGGGGAGCTGTTTTTT.

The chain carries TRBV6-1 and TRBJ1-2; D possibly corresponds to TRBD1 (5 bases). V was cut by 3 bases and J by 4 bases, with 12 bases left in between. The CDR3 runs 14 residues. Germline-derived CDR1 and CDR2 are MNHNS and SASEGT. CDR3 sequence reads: CASSEGLKTYGYTF. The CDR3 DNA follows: TGTGCCAGCAGTGAGGGGCTTAAGACCTATGGCTACACCTTC.

The CDR3 protein is CSVVPSGDTQYF. In DNA, the CDR3 is TGCAGCGTTGTACCTAGCGGGGATACGCAGTATTTT. The chain couples TRBV20-1 to TRBJ2-3; TRBD2 agrees at 8 bases. This CDR3 has 12 amino acids. Germline loops: CDR1 DFQATT, CDR2 SNEGSKA (reference sequence).